These T cell receptor beta chains were read from a single sample in a study of lymphopenia after photon versus proton radiotherapy. The method was immunoSEQ multiplex PCR; TCRdb's version includes in-frame clones alone and lacks a portion of them. There are 89,000 or so clones in the sample; approximately 82% occur only once, and around 1.4% lies in the top ten. The specimen was peripheral blood, collected from a patient treated with proton-based radiotherapy. The receptors here all came from a man aged 55 to 70 with pancreatic cancer. CDR3s leave out the opening cysteine and the closing phenylalanine or tryptophan. D genes are given only for firm matches.

d_call	cdr3_length	v_call	j_call	cdr3_aa
NA	9	TRBV2	TRBJ1-2	ASSESGGYT
TRBD2	13	TRBV5-1	TRBJ2-7	ASSLTGTRGYEQY
NA	15	TRBV28	TRBJ1-3	ASSLWASGVLLNTIY
NA	11	TRBV28	TRBJ1-2	ASSTGVGYGYT
NA	12	TRBV30	TRBJ1-1	AWSVFRTNTEAF
NA	13	TRBV11-2	TRBJ2-1	ASSLPSTANNEQF
NA	14	TRBV4-3	TRBJ1-4	ASSQEGDGKNEKLF
NA	15	TRBV5-4	TRBJ2-6	ASSGGHLGAGANVLT
NA	12	TRBV30	TRBJ2-7	AWKTGTRTGEQY
TRBD2	16	TRBV4-1	TRBJ2-4	ASSQVQVREGDKNIQY
NA	9	TRBV30	TRBJ1-1	AWTLNTEAF
NA	12	TRBV7-8	TRBJ2-7	ASSRVALAYEQY
NA	12	TRBV7-2	TRBJ2-2	ASSKQGYTGELF
NA	13	TRBV19	TRBJ1-1	ASSIVGVLTVEAF
TRBD2	14	TRBV5-6	TRBJ2-7	ASSLAGSGRFYEQY
NA	12	TRBV25-1	TRBJ1-1	ASSGHMRNTEAF
NA	13	TRBV19	TRBJ2-1	ASSLIDGTYNEQF
NA	11	TRBV9	TRBJ2-3	ASSNPGKDTQY
NA	15	TRBV19	TRBJ2-2	ASSISPGLPNTGELF
TRBD1	11	TRBV30	TRBJ2-7	AWSPNRGYEQY
NA	13	TRBV30	TRBJ1-1	AWSAGILQNTEAF
NA	12	TRBV9	TRBJ1-5	ASSGGYSNQPQH
NA	13	TRBV18	TRBJ2-3	ASSPQGPGTDTQY
NA	11	TRBV29-1	TRBJ2-7	SVEAGPSYEQY
TRBD2	11	TRBV2	TRBJ2-1	ASSVVGLVEQF
TRBD2	13	TRBV30	TRBJ2-1	AWSVVAGDYNEQF
NA	12	TRBV6-5	TRBJ1-5	ASRDTGSYQPQH
NA	12	TRBV7-9	TRBJ2-1	ASNYLSGYNEQF
NA	11	TRBV5-1	TRBJ2-4	ASSLDSKNIQY
NA	12	TRBV18	TRBJ2-3	ASSPGRGADTQY
TRBD2	11	TRBV6-6	TRBJ2-7	ATQGGLRVEQY
NA	12	TRBV6-5	TRBJ2-2	ASSYSGGFGELF
TRBD2	12	TRBV27	TRBJ2-2	ASSFGRATGELF
NA	11	TRBV19	TRBJ2-3	ASSRASTDTQY
TRBD2	14	TRBV25-1	TRBJ2-5	ASSELTSGSTKTQY
TRBD1	10	TRBV5-4	TRBJ2-5	ASSHTGGTQY
NA	9	TRBV30	TRBJ2-7	ALGPGYEQY
NA	15	TRBV14	TRBJ2-7	ASSQSLGAGSSYEQY
NA	12	TRBV6-1	TRBJ1-4	ASSEVEANEKLF
NA	13	TRBV18	TRBJ1-1	ASSPGGHKNTEAF
TRBD2	12	TRBV2	TRBJ2-7	ASKYREGDYEQY
TRBD1	12	TRBV7-6	TRBJ2-5	ASSLIGQGETQY
NA	11	TRBV7-8	TRBJ2-5	ASSPGIQETQY
NA	15	TRBV21-1	TRBJ2-3	ASSKEGTITSTDTQY
NA	12	TRBV2	TRBJ2-7	ASSVVQVNYEQY
NA	11	TRBV11-3	TRBJ1-1	ASSPRFGVEAF
NA	15	TRBV19	TRBJ1-5	ASSIEHGSYSNQPQH
NA	14	TRBV7-2	TRBJ2-1	ARVMERKGRDNEQF
NA	12	TRBV5-6	TRBJ1-1	ASSLVQSNTEAF
NA	10	TRBV28	TRBJ1-1	ASSPRITEAF
NA	10	TRBV11-2	TRBJ2-5	ASSSLSETQY
NA	14	TRBV18	TRBJ1-1	ASSPQVQRAATEAF
TRBD2	13	TRBV7-9	TRBJ2-2	ASSPAGVDTGELF
TRBD1	12	TRBV19	TRBJ1-5	ASSLGQVYQPQH
TRBD2	14	TRBV14	TRBJ2-7	ASSQQKTSGSHEQY
NA	13	TRBV4-3	TRBJ2-7	ASSQVTGPYYEQY
NA	13	TRBV7-9	TRBJ2-1	ASSLAVSSYNEQF